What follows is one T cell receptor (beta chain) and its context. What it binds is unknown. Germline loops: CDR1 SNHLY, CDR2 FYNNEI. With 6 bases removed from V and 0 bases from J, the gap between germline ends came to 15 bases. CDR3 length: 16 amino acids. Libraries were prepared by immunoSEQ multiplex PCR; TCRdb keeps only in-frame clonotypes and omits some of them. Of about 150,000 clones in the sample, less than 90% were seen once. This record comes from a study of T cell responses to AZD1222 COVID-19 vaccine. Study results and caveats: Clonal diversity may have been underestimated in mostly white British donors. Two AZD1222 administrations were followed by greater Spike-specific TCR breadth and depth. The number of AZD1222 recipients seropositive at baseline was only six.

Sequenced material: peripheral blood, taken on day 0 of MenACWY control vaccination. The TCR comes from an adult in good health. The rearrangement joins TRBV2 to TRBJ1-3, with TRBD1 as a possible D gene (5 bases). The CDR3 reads CASRNGASGSGNTIYF. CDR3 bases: TGTGCCAGCAGGAACGGGGCCTCTGGCTCTGGAAACACCATATATTTT.